This TCR beta chain was found in a study of blood T cell repertoires in COVID-19. Some clones are missing from TCRdb's copy, which holds only in-frame ones; the method was immunoSEQ multiplex PCR. The sample lists about 240,000 clones; 65% to 90% were seen once. In this sample, this clone turned up many times. The V and J ends lost 8 bases and 7 bases, in that order; junction bases with no gene match: 8. The CDR3 sequence is 14 residues long. The germline gives CDR1 MNHEY, CDR2 SVGAGI. Sequenced sample: peripheral blood. This chain links TRBV6-5 with TRBJ2-2; TRBD1 matches at 9 bases. This receptor was identified in a woman between 70 and 85 years old with acute or convalescent COVID-19. This chain's CDR3 is CASGGQGIIGELFF. CDR3 coding DNA: TGTGCCAGCGGGGGACAGGGTATTATCGGGGAGCTGTTTTTT.